The present TCR beta chain was sequenced within a study of CD8 T cells in ankylosing spondylitis. This clonotype was picked up a small number of times. As yet, its antigen is unknown. A single record per CDR3 protein comes from TCRdb applying MiXCR to the 5' RACE reads. The sample has about 320,000 distinct CDR3 sequences, around a tenth seen once. Study-wide findings and caveats: Several of the motif variants were reported before in synovial fluid and blood from reactive arthritis.

CDR3 length: 13 amino acids. Trimming removed 3 bases from V and 6 bases from J, with 12 bases in between. This clonotype was obtained from a female donor with ankylosing spondylitis or in good health (not recorded which). V gene TRBV12-3 or TRBV12-4 combines with J gene TRBJ2-7; D gene uncertain. The specimen sequenced was blood, either unsorted or a sorted T cell fraction (not recorded which). In DNA, the CDR3 is TGTGCCAGCAGTTTCCAGCCTTCGGGCGAGCAGTACTTC. Translation gives CASSFQPSGEQYF.